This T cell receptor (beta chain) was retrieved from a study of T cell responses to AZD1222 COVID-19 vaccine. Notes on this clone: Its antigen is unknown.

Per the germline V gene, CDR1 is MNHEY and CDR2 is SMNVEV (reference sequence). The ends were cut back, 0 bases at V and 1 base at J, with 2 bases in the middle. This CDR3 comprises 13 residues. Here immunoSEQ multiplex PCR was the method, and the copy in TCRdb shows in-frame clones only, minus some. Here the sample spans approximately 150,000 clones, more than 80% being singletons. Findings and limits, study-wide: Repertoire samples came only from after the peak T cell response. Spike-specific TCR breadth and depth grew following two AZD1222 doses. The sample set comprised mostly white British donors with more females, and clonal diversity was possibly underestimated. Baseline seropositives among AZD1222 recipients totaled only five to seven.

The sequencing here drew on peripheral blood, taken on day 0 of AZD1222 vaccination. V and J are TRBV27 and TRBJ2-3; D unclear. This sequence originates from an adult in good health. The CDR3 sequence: CASSLSRTDTQYF. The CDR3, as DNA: TGTGCCAGCAGTTTATCGCGCACAGATACGCAGTATTTT.